The rows below give T cell receptor beta chains drawn from one sample of a study of CD8+CD57+ T cells in acquired aplastic anemia. TCRdb used MiXCR to reprocess the reads, holding one entry per CDR3 protein. The sample shows more than 200,000 distinct CDR3 sequences, roughly 50% of them seen only once. The source material was sorted CD4+, CD8+, or CD8+CD57+ T cells (not recorded which) from PBMCs. Receptors originate from a human donor with aplastic anemia. CDR3s include the opening cysteine and the closing phenylalanine or tryptophan. The order of the fields is V gene, J gene, clone size, CDR3 length, D gene, CDR3 protein, CDR3 DNA. D genes are given only for firm matches. The size entry is marked missing in some rows and otherwise reads once, few, many or a size class.

>TRBV24-1|TRBJ2-3|many|15|TRBD1
CATSERQGEKDTQYF
TGTGCCACCAGTGAAAGACAGGGGGAAAAAGATACGCAGTATTTT
>TRBV6-1|TRBJ2-3|NA|13|NA
CASSAGQTDTQYF
TGTGCCAGCAGCGCGGGGCAAACAGATACGCAGTATTTT
>TRBV7-6|TRBJ1-1|NA|14|NA
CASSLERGSTEAFF
TGTGCCAGCAGCTTAGAGAGGGGGAGCACTGAAGCTTTCTTT
>TRBV7-2|TRBJ1-2|NA|13|NA
CASSSRGPGGYTF
TGTGCCAGCAGCTCGCGGGGTCCTGGCGGCTACACCTTC
>TRBV6-1|TRBJ2-7|NA|11|NA
CASSTIYEQYF
TGTGCCAGCAGTACTATCTACGAGCAGTACTTC
>TRBV20-1|TRBJ1-1|NA|13|NA
CSARLEGGTEAFF
TGCAGTGCTAGGCTCGAGGGAGGGACTGAAGCTTTCTTT
>TRBV20-1|TRBJ1-6|many|16|NA
CSARDKGGRDNSPLHF
TGCAGTGCTAGAGATAAGGGGGGGCGAGATAATTCACCCCTCCACTTT
>TRBV4-1|TRBJ1-4|many|14|TRBD1
CASSRDRENEKLFF
TGCGCCAGCTCCCGGGACAGGGAGAATGAAAAACTGTTTTTT
>TRBV24-1|TRBJ2-3|NA|18|TRBD2
CATSEKPLVAGVADTQYF
TGTGCCACCAGTGAAAAACCCCTGGTAGCGGGAGTGGCAGATACGCAGTATTTT
>TRBV7-3|TRBJ2-1|many|15|TRBD1
CASSRGQVGYNEQFF
TGTGCCAGCAGCAGGGGGCAGGTCGGCTACAATGAGCAGTTCTTC
>TRBV25-1|TRBJ2-3|many|15|TRBD2
CASSTSGGAGDTQYF
TGTGCCAGCAGTACAAGCGGGGGGGCTGGAGATACGCAGTATTTT
>TRBV20-1|TRBJ2-7|once|11|NA
CSATLAYEQYF
TGCAGTGCTACACTAGCATACGAGCAGTACTTC
>TRBV14|TRBJ2-2|many|16|TRBD1
CASSVRQGANTGELFF
TGTGCCAGCAGCGTACGACAGGGGGCGAACACCGGGGAGCTGTTTTTT
>TRBV2|TRBJ1-5|few|15|TRBD1
CASSAGTGYNRPQHF
TGTGCCAGCAGCGCCGGGACAGGGTACAATCGGCCCCAGCATTTT
>TRBV19|TRBJ2-7|once|13|TRBD1
CASSQQGWAEQYF
TGTGCCAGTAGTCAACAGGGGTGGGCCGAGCAGTACTTC
>TRBV12-3/TRBV12-4|TRBJ1-1|many|11|TRBD1
CASSLGTDAFF
TGTGCCAGCAGTTTGGGGACAGACGCTTTCTTT
>TRBV19|TRBJ1-2|many|14|TRBD1
CASSRNRGNYGYTF
TGTGCCAGTAGTAGAAACAGGGGAAACTATGGCTACACCTTC
>TRBV5-1|TRBJ2-7|few|14|TRBD1
CASSFQGQNYEQYF
TGCGCCAGCAGCTTTCAGGGACAGAACTACGAGCAGTACTTC
>TRBV20-1|TRBJ2-7|NA|13|NA
CSAPLGRTYEQYF
TGCAGTGCTCCCCTGGGCAGGACCTACGAGCAGTACTTC
>TRBV24-1|TRBJ1-2|once|14|NA
CATSDFSGIGGYTF
TGTGCCACCAGTGATTTCTCCGGGATCGGTGGCTACACCTTC
>TRBV2|TRBJ2-5|NA|15|NA
CASSEALGGSETQYF
TGTGCCAGCAGTGAAGCGCTAGGAGGGTCCGAGACTCAGTACTTC
>TRBV5-1|TRBJ2-3|many|15|NA
CASSLAPQGSDTQYF
TGCGCCAGCAGCTTGGCCCCTCAGGGTTCAGATACGCAGTATTTT
>TRBV20-1|TRBJ2-3|NA|12|NA
CSALTGLDTQYF
TGCAGTGCTCTAACCGGCCTCGATACGCAGTATTTT
>TRBV5-5|TRBJ2-3|NA|16|NA
CASSLDVGGDTDTQYF
TGTGCCAGCAGCTTGGACGTGGGGGGCGACACAGATACGCAGTATTTT
>TRBV6-2/TRBV6-3|TRBJ1-2|NA|12|NA
CASSFGPNGYTF
TGTGCCAGCAGTTTCGGGCCCAATGGCTACACCTTC
>TRBV19|TRBJ1-2|NA|14|NA
CASTNTAGALAYTF
TGTGCCAGTACCAACACGGCGGGGGCGCTGGCCTACACCTTC
>TRBV27|TRBJ1-2|many|15|TRBD1
CASSLGTGPNYGYTF
TGTGCCAGCAGTTTAGGGACAGGCCCTAACTATGGCTACACCTTC
>TRBV7-2|TRBJ1-2|NA|15|TRBD1
CASRNTGGLDYGYTF
TGTGCCAGCAGGAATACAGGGGGATTGGACTATGGCTACACCTTC
>TRBV5-1|TRBJ1-1|few|14|NA
CASSSLTGGTEAFF
TGCGCCAGCAGTTCGCTGACAGGCGGGACTGAAGCTTTCTTT
>TRBV15|TRBJ1-6|few|14|TRBD1
CATSGGTANSPLHF
TGTGCCACCAGCGGGGGGACAGCCAATTCACCCCTCCACTTT
>TRBV5-1|TRBJ1-1|NA|14|NA
CASSLRSLGTEAFF
TGCGCCAGCAGCTTGAGGTCTTTGGGGACTGAAGCTTTCTTT
>TRBV9|TRBJ2-3|many|16|TRBD2
CASSVESGGGTDTQYF
TGTGCCAGCAGCGTAGAGAGCGGGGGGGGCACAGATACGCAGTATTTT
>TRBV2|TRBJ2-2|NA|14|NA
CASSAMQGSGELFF
TGTGCCAGCAGTGCTATGCAGGGGTCCGGGGAGCTGTTTTTT
>TRBV6-5|TRBJ1-3|NA|14|TRBD1
CASIDRASGNTIYF
TGTGCCAGCATAGACAGGGCCTCTGGAAACACCATATATTTT
>TRBV7-2|TRBJ1-5|NA|15|TRBD1
CASSIRQGSNQPQHF
TGTGCCAGCAGCATCCGACAGGGGAGCAATCAGCCCCAGCATTTT
>TRBV15|TRBJ2-7|NA|15|TRBD2
CATSRTSGALYEQYF
TGTGCCACCAGCAGGACTAGCGGGGCCCTCTACGAGCAGTACTTC
>TRBV11-3|TRBJ1-2|NA|13|NA
CASSYDSQYGYTF
TGTGCCAGCAGTTACGACAGTCAATATGGCTACACCTTC
>TRBV6-1|TRBJ2-7|NA|13|NA
CASSLLEGGEQYF
TGTGCCAGCAGTTTGCTAGAGGGAGGCGAGCAGTACTTC
>TRBV20-1|TRBJ2-7|NA|13|NA
CSAAAGKVYEQYF
TGCAGTGCCGCAGCTGGGAAGGTTTACGAGCAGTACTTC
>TRBV2|TRBJ1-6|few|12|NA
CASSPGNSPLHF
TGTGCCAGCAGTCCAGGGAATTCACCCCTCCACTTT
>TRBV12-3/TRBV12-4|TRBJ1-2|many|13|NA
CASSLGGRNGYTF
TGTGCCAGCAGTTTGGGGGGGAGAAATGGCTACACCTTC
>TRBV7-4|TRBJ1-5|once|17|TRBD1
CASSQDGRTGEHQPQHF
TGTGCCAGCAGCCAAGATGGGAGGACAGGGGAGCATCAGCCCCAGCATTTT
>TRBV28|TRBJ2-5|NA|17|NA
CASSKRLGTGSSETQYF
TGTGCCAGCAGTAAACGGCTCGGGACTGGGTCATCGGAGACCCAGTACTTC
>TRBV28|TRBJ1-3|NA|14|NA
CASRTQAARNTIYF
TGTGCCAGCAGGACCCAGGCGGCTAGAAACACCATATATTTT
>TRBV2|TRBJ2-3|NA|15|NA
CASKVGQRGTDTQYF
TGTGCCAGCAAAGTTGGACAGAGGGGGACAGATACGCAGTATTTT
>TRBV7-9|TRBJ2-7|NA|15|NA
CASSLGRAGLYEQYF
TGTGCCAGCAGCTTAGGTCGGGCAGGTCTATACGAGCAGTACTTC
>TRBV19|TRBJ1-5|many|14|NA
CASSIRDGNQPQHF
TGTGCCAGTAGTATTCGGGACGGCAATCAGCCCCAGCATTTT
>TRBV11-2|TRBJ1-4|many|16|TRBD1
CASSQGQFATNEKLFF
TGTGCCAGCAGCCAGGGACAGTTTGCAACTAATGAAAAACTGTTTTTT
>TRBV19|TRBJ1-5|many|14|TRBD1
CASSTFQGAQPQHF
TGTGCCAGTAGTACTTTCCAGGGGGCTCAGCCCCAGCATTTT
>TRBV5-8|TRBJ2-3|many|15|NA
CASRRVGGRTDTQYF
TGTGCCAGCAGGCGGGTGGGGGGCCGCACAGATACGCAGTATTTT
>TRBV10-3|TRBJ2-7|many|13|TRBD1
CAIHGQGSYEQYF
TGTGCCATCCACGGACAGGGCTCCTACGAGCAGTACTTC
>TRBV7-3|TRBJ2-1|many|14|NA
CASGPGEAGNEQFF
TGTGCCAGCGGCCCCGGAGAGGCGGGCAATGAGCAGTTCTTC
>TRBV29-1|TRBJ1-6|many|13|NA
CSVGLGGGSPLHF
TGCAGCGTTGGGCTGGGGGGGGGATCACCCCTCCACTTT
>TRBV20-1|TRBJ2-7|NA|11|NA
CSASFGYEQYF
TGCAGTGCTAGTTTCGGCTACGAGCAGTACTTC